This TCR beta chain was captured by sequencing in a study of blood T cell repertoires in COVID-19. About the research overall: T cells, B-cell-depleted T cells, or PBMCs provided the cDNA or gDNA that served as material.

Produced via immunoSEQ multiplex PCR; TCRdb's table is partial and in-frame only. In the table there are around 190,000 clones, 80% to 90% of which are singletons. Participant reports of clinical history set cohort assignment. Input material: PBMCs or T cells enriched from blood (not recorded which). The clonotype originates from a woman under 30 who had recovered from COVID-19.

Here the CDR3 reads CASGGQGSGGYTF. CDR3 in DNA: TGTGCCAGCGGCGGACAGGGATCGGGGGGCTACACCTTC. The genes are TRBV6-4 and TRBJ1-2; 8 bases fit TRBD1. The germline CDR1 and CDR2 sequences are MRHNA and SNTAGT. This CDR3 is 13 amino acids long. Losses at the gene ends were 8 bases for V and 8 bases for J; bases not matched to a gene: 10.